The 28 T cell receptor beta chains presented below share a single source sample, sequenced in a study of response to subunit inactivated influenza vaccine (dated by TCRdb to the late 2010s). The protocol used for the library was RT-PCR. Sequencer: Illumina HiSeq 2500. TCRdb cleaned the public reads at Q25 with fastp, built clones with MiXCR and kept in-frame beta chains. Every CDR3 protein is listed once, alongside the most common genes and DNA of its rows. Here the sample has roughly 160,000 distinct CDR3 sequences; approximately 10% occur a single time. Around 12% of the sample is in the top ten clones. The time point tag for this specimen amounts to: around 45 days after influenza vaccine administration. Material: non-naive T cells sorted from PBMCs, obtained 40 to 50 days after vaccination. Taken with the paper, the label for cell subset or site translates to: memory T cell fraction. These receptors were obtained from a man aged 45-65 years who received an inactivated influenza vaccine. Donor details come from another sample of the same person, matched by shared clones.

This clonotype was seen repeatedly, ten times or more. The genes are TRBV7-9 and TRBJ2-4, with 11 positions matching TRBD2. The CDR3 totals 17 residues. The germline CDR1 and CDR2 sequences are SEHNR and FQNEAQ (reference sequence). Trimming cost V 4 bases and J 3 bases; bases outside gene matches: 8. The CDR3 spells CASSSTGLAEYKNIQYF. CDR3 coding DNA: TGTGCCAGCAGCTCAACGGGACTAGCGGAGTACAAAAACATTCAGTACTTC.

The table lists this clonotype with many counts. The V and J genes are TRBV18 and TRBJ1-3; tentatively, D is TRBD1 (5 bases). Germline V lookup: CDR1 KGHSH, CDR2 LQKENI. This CDR3 has 15 amino acids. V was trimmed by 8 bases and J by 0 bases, leaving 14 bases between them. DNA for the CDR3: TGTGCCAGCGCGGGGCAGTCCGACTCTGGAAACACCATATATTTT. Amino acid sequence: CASAGQSDSGNTIYF.

The chain employs TRBV4-3 and TRBJ2-3, with a possible D match to TRBD2 (6 bases). The germline V gene encodes CDR1 LGHNA and CDR2 YSLEER. Trimming removed 0 bases at V and 4 bases at J, with 14 bases between. The length of the CDR3 is 16 residues. The CDR3 sequence: CASSQDPGVSSDTQYF. As DNA, the CDR3 is TGCGCCAGCAGCCAAGACCCGGGAGTGTCTTCAGATACGCAGTATTTT.

Ten or more counts support this clonotype. The chain employs TRBV9 and TRBJ1-2; a possible D gene is TRBD1 (6 bases). Between the trimmed V and J ends, which lost 4 bases and 7 bases, there was a span of 20 bases. The CDR3 sequence is 15 residues long. CDR1 and CDR2 from the germline V gene are SGDLS and YYNGEE. In DNA, the CDR3 is TGTGCCAGCAGCACCGGACAGAGCTCTTATAGTGGCTACACCTTC. As protein: CASSTGQSSYSGYTF. Looking up the rest from reference TRBV9 and TRBJ1-2 gives the full variable domain: DSGVTQTPKHLITATGQRVTLRCSPRSGDLSVYWYQQSLDQGLQFLIQYYNGEERAKGNILERFSAQQFPDLHSELNLSSLELGDSALYFCASSTGQSSYSGYTFGSGTRLTVV.

This chain uses TRBV19 with TRBJ2-2, with TRBD1 as a possible D gene (6 bases). The CDR3 spans 15 residues. Trimming removed 7 bases at V and 7 bases at J, with 19 bases between. Germline values: CDR1 LNHDA, CDR2 SQIVND (reference sequence). The CDR3 DNA reads TGTGCCAGTACTATCCGTGGGCAGGGGTACGGGGAGCTGTTTTTT. This codes for CASTIRGQGYGELFF.

The chain combines TRBV12-3 or TRBV12-4 with TRBJ2-3; 8 bases line up with TRBD2. CDR3 size: 15 residues. Trimming took 3 bases from V and 4 from J; bases not matched to a gene: 6. The CDR3 DNA is TGTGCCAGCAGTTTGGAGGGACTAGTCGCAGATACGCAGTATTTT. Its protein product is CASSLEGLVADTQYF.

The table lists this clonotype with a few counts. The V and J genes are TRBV10-3 and TRBJ1-1; D is unresolved. Trimming stripped 1 base from V and 1 base from J, with 7 bases between. Germline V lookup: CDR1 ENHRY, CDR2 SYGVKD. There are 14 residues in the CDR3. The CDR3 DNA reads as TGTGCCATCAGTGAGTTGGCAGGGAACACTGAAGCTTTCTTT. This translates into CAISELAGNTEAFF.

This clonotype was detected ten times or more. The chain carries TRBV20-1 and TRBJ1-5; D not certain. V lost 1 base to trimming and J lost 7 bases, with 8 bases between them. The germline V gene encodes CDR1 DFQATT and CDR2 SNEGSKA (reference sequence). The CDR3 runs to 12 residues. CDR3: CSARGGRQPQHF. Here the CDR3 DNA reads TGCAGTGCTAGAGGAGGTAGGCAGCCCCAGCATTTT.

This clonotype has just a few counts. The V call is TRBV12-3 or TRBV12-4, the J call TRBJ2-2, with 9 bases aligning to TRBD2. Trimming removed 7 bases from V and 5 bases from J; junction bases left unmatched: 5. The CDR3 totals 14 residues. This CDR3 is CASTIAGVTGELFF. The CDR3 bases are TGTGCCAGCACCATAGCGGGAGTGACCGGGGAGCTGTTTTTT.

In its sample, this clonotype was seen many times. The chain recombines TRBV5-1 with TRBJ2-7, with 8 bases fitting TRBD2. The junction had 5 bases not matched to a gene; V was cut back by 1 base and J by 2 bases. The CDR3 consists of 15 residues. Germline CDR1 is SGHRS and CDR2 is YFSETQ. CDR3 in amino acids: CASSLNSGGTYEQYF. CDR3 in DNA: TGCGCCAGCAGCTTGAACAGCGGGGGAACCTACGAGCAGTACTTC.

The chain has TRBV6-1 and TRBJ1-3; D is unresolved. CDR1 MNHNS and CDR2 SASEGT come from the germline V gene. The CDR3 consists of 13 residues. The V and J ends lost 10 bases and 2 bases respectively, with 12 bases between them. As DNA, the CDR3 is TGTGCCACCTCCTGGGGTGCTGGAAACACCATATATTTT. It yields the protein CATSWGAGNTIYF.

This clonotype showed up just a few times. This chain links TRBV27 with TRBJ2-7; 8 bases align to TRBD1. Germline lookup yields CDR1 MNHEY and CDR2 SMNVEV (reference sequence). Trimming removed 5 bases from V and 4 bases from J; junction bases left unmatched: 10. CDR3 length: 15 amino acids. CDR3 in DNA: TGTGCCAGCAGTGACAGGGGCCGCTCAGCGTACGAGCAGTACTTC. As protein: CASSDRGRSAYEQYF.

This rearrangement joins TRBV18 to TRBJ1-5; 7 nucleotides agree with TRBD1. With 2 bases clipped from V and 0 bases from J, the junction kept 7 bases outside the gene matches. Germline V gene lookup returns CDR1 KGHSH and CDR2 LQKENI. This CDR3 comprises 17 residues. CDR3 protein: CASSPIQGIYSNQPQHF. CDR3 nucleotides: TGTGCCAGCTCACCAATACAGGGGATTTATAGCAATCAGCCCCAGCATTTT.

In this sample, this clonotype turned up a few times. The chain combines TRBV11-2 with TRBJ2-5; D may be TRBD1 (6 bases). Trimming left V 5 bases short and J 2 bases short, with 12 bases between. The CDR3 has 14 residues. CDR1 is SGHAT, CDR2 FQNNGV, per germline. CDR3 coding DNA: TGTGCCAGCAGCAACCTGAGGGGGCAAGAGACCCAGTACTTC. This sequence encodes CASSNLRGQETQYF.

In its sample, this clonotype was seen many times. This chain connects TRBV12-3 or TRBV12-4 to TRBJ1-1; 8 bases align to TRBD1. The CDR3 is made up of 15 amino acids. Trimming removed 3 bases from V and 0 bases from J; junction bases left unmatched: 3. The CDR3 region is CASSLYRGVNTEAFF. CDR3 sequence (DNA): TGTGCCAGCAGTTTGTACAGGGGGGTGAACACTGAAGCTTTCTTT.

This clonotype has only a few counts. The chain links TRBV7-9 to TRBJ1-1; no clear D. The CDR3 loop spans 14 amino acids. Germline V gene sequence: CDR1 SEHNR, CDR2 FQNEAQ (reference sequence). V gave up 7 bases and J gave up 4 bases, with 16 bases separating them. Here the CDR3 reads CASNPLERGTEAFF. The CDR3 nucleotides read TGTGCCAGCAACCCCCTTGAGCGGGGCACTGAAGCTTTCTTT.

This clonotype was detected a few times. The chain has TRBV29-1 and TRBJ1-2, with TRBD1 matching over 9 bases. V lost 6 bases, J lost 4 bases, and 6 bases stayed unmatched. The CDR3 is 13 amino acids. The germline V gene has CDR1 SQVTM and CDR2 ANQGSEA. The CDR3 nucleotides read TGCAGCGTCTCCACAGGGGGCCTCTATGGCTACACCTTC. Amino acid sequence: CSVSTGGLYGYTF.

The genes are TRBV9 and TRBJ2-7; D ambiguous. Germline V gives CDR1 SGDLS, CDR2 YYNGEE. V was cut by 0 bases and J by 3 bases, with 10 bases left in between. This CDR3 is built from 14 residues. For the CDR3, the DNA is TGTGCCAGCAGCGTAGAAGTGGGTCACTACGAGCAGTACTTC. This gives the protein CASSVEVGHYEQYF. Full variable domain (remainder filled in from reference TRBV9 and TRBJ2-7): DSGVTQTPKHLITATGQRVTLRCSPRSGDLSVYWYQQSLDQGLQFLIQYYNGEERAKGNILERFSAQQFPDLHSELNLSSLELGDSALYFCASSVEVGHYEQYFGPGTRLTVT.

Here the CDR3 reads CASTTGDNYGYTF. In DNA, the CDR3 is TGTGCCAGCACGACAGGGGATAACTATGGCTACACCTTC. The rearrangement uses TRBV12-3 or TRBV12-4 and TRBJ1-2, with 8 bases lining up with TRBD1. The CDR3 length is 13 residues. After removal of 7 bases from V and 1 base from J, the junction contained 2 bases not matched to a gene.

The V gene is TRBV11-2, the J gene TRBJ2-1, with 9 bases identical to TRBD2. Germline CDR1 reads SGHAT; CDR2 reads FQNNGV. V was pared by 0 bases and J by 6 bases, with 12 bases of the junction left unmatched. The CDR3 is 18 amino acids. The DNA for the CDR3 is TGTGCCAGCAGCTTAGATCCCAGAATAGCGGGAGTTTCCAATGAGCAGTTCTTC. Translating gives CASSLDPRIAGVSNEQFF.

The chain couples TRBV15 to TRBJ2-1, with TRBD2 identical over 9 bases. Germline CDR1 is LNHNV and CDR2 is YYDKDF (reference sequence). Germline trimming cut 5 bases from V and 9 bases from J; bases unmatched to any gene: 5. The CDR3 spans 13 residues. The CDR3 sequence is CATSLAGFGEQFF. CDR3 coding DNA: TGTGCCACCAGCCTAGCGGGGTTTGGTGAGCAGTTCTTC.

This clonotype was seen repeatedly, ten times or more. One junction end does not reproduce the germline sequence, and a read error may be involved. This chain uses TRBV5-6 with TRBJ2-7; D ambiguous. In germline, CDR1 is SGHDT, CDR2 YYEEEE. This CDR3 contains 11 residues. Written as DNA, the CDR3 is TGCGCCAGCAGCTTGTTGGACGAGCAGTACTTC. Residues: CASSLLDEQYF.

The chain has TRBV15 and TRBJ2-1; the D is unclear. The germline gives CDR1 LNHNV, CDR2 YYDKDF (reference sequence). The CDR3 loop spans 15 amino acids. V was clipped by 3 bases and J by 2 bases, with 11 bases between them. DNA for the CDR3: TGTGCCACCAGCAGTACAACAAACACCTACAATGAGCAGTTCTTC. It codes for CATSSTTNTYNEQFF.

There are a few counts of this clonotype. The gene calls are TRBV7-2 and TRBJ2-1; D is uncertain. Germline V CDR1 and CDR2: SGHTA, FQGNSA. CDR3 length: 13 amino acids. Trimming took off 0 bases at V and 7 bases at J, with 7 bases between the two ends. CDR3 protein: CASSLAGLNEQFF. The CDR3 nucleotides read TGTGCCAGCAGCTTAGCTGGTCTAAATGAGCAGTTCTTC. The full variable domain, its missing parts supplied by reference TRBV7-2 and TRBJ2-1, is GAGVSQSPSNKVTEKGKDVELRCDPISGHTALYWYRQSLGQGLEFLIYFQGNSAPDKSGLPSDRFSAERTGGSVSTLTIQRTQQEDSAVYLCASSLAGLNEQFFGPGTRLTVL.

This chain links TRBV6-2 or TRBV6-3 with TRBJ1-1; D unresolved. This CDR3 spans 14 amino acids. The V gene's germline CDR1 is MNHEY and CDR2 SVGEGT. Trimming took off 5 bases at V and 6 bases at J, with 16 bases between the two ends. The CDR3 loop reads CASSVVNRPAEAFF. The CDR3 coding sequence is TGTGCCAGCAGTGTGGTCAACCGACCCGCTGAAGCTTTCTTT.

This clonotype appeared many times. This CDR3 is CASSQYSGTPYNEQFF. As DNA, the CDR3 is TGTGCCAGCAGTCAATATAGCGGGACCCCATACAATGAGCAGTTCTTC. The rearrangement links TRBV28 to TRBJ2-1, with 8 nucleotides matching TRBD2. The CDR3 spans 16 residues. Trimming cost V 5 bases and J 4 bases; bases outside gene matches: 10. Germline V gene sequence: CDR1 MDHEN, CDR2 SYDVKM.

This clonotype has only a few counts. For the CDR3, the DNA is TGTGCCAGCAGTGAAGCGGCAGGAACCTCTGGGGCCAACGTCCTGACTTTC. This sequence encodes CASSEAAGTSGANVLTF. The chain has TRBV6-1 and TRBJ2-6; D ambiguous. Germline CDR1 and CDR2: MNHNS and SASEGT. This CDR3 contains 17 residues. The V and J ends lost 0 bases and 0 bases respectively, with 9 bases between them.

The chain couples TRBV14 to TRBJ1-6; no firm D call. CDR3 length: 15 residues. The V end lost 8 bases, the J end lost 0 bases, and 11 bases lay between the germline ends. The germline CDR1 and CDR2 sequences are SGHDN and FVKESK. This chain's CDR3 is CASVEPLSYNSPLHF. CDR3 DNA: TGTGCCAGCGTCGAGCCACTCTCCTATAATTCACCCCTCCACTTT.